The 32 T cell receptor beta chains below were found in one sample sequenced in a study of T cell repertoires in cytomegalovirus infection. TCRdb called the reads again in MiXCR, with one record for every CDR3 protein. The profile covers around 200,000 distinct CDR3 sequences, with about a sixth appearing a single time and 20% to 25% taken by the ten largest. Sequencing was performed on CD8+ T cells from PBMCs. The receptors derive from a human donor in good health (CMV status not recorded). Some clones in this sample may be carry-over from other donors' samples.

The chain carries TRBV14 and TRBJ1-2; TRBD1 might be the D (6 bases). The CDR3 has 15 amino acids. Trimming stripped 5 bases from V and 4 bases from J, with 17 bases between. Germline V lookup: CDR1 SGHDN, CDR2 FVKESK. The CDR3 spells CASSDRQDPLYGYTF. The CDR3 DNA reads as TGTGCCAGCAGCGATCGACAGGACCCACTCTATGGCTACACCTTC. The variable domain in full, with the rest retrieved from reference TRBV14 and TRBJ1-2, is EAGVTQFPSHSVIEKGQTVTLRCDPISGHDNLYWYRRVMGKEIKFLLHFVKESKQDESGMPNNRFLAERTGGTYSTLKVQPAELEDSGVYFCASSDRQDPLYGYTFGSGTRLTVV.

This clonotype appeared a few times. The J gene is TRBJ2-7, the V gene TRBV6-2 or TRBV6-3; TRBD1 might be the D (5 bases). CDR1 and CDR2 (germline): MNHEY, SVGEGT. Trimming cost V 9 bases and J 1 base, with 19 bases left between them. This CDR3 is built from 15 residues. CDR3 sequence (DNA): TGTGCCAGTACGAGTCTGGACACCGCTTCCTACGAGCAGTACTTC. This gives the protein CASTSLDTASYEQYF.

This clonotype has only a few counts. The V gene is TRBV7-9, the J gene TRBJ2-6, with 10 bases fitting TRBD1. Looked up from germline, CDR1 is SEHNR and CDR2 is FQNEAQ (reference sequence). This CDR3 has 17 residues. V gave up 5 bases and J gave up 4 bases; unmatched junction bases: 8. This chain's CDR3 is CASSIPDRGHGANVLTF. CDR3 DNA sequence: TGTGCCAGCAGCATACCAGACAGGGGGCACGGGGCCAACGTCCTGACTTTC. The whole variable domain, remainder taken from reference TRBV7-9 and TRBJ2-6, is DTGVSQNPRHKITKRGQNVTFRCDPISEHNRLYWYRQTLGQGPEFLTYFQNEAQLEKSRLLSDRFSAERPKGSFSTLEIQRTEQGDSAMYLCASSIPDRGHGANVLTFGAGSRLTVL.

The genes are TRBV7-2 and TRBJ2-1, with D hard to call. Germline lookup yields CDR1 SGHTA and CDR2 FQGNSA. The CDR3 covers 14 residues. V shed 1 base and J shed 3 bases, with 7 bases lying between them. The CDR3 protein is CASSLGADYNEQFF. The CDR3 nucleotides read TGTGCCAGCAGCTTAGGGGCAGACTACAATGAGCAGTTCTTC.

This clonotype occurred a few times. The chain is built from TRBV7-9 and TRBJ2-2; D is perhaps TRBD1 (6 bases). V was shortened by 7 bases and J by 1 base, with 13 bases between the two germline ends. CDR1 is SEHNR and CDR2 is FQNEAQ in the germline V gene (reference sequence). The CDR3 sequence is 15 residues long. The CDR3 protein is CASTGLTGNTGELFF. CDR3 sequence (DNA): TGTGCCAGCACCGGATTGACAGGGAACACCGGGGAGCTGTTTTTT.

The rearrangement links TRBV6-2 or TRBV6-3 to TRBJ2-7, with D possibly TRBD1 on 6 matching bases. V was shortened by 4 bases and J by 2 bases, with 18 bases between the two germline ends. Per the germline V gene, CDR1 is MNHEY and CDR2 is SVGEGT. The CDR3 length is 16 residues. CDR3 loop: CASSWTPGQKAYEQYF. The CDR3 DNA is TGTGCCAGCAGTTGGACTCCGGGACAAAAAGCCTACGAGCAGTACTTC.

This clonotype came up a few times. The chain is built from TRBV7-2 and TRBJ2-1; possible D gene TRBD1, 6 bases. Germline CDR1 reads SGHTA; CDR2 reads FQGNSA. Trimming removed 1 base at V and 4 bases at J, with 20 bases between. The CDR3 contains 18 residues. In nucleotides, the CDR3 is TGTGCCAGCAGCTTAGGCCCATGGGGGCCCACCCCGTACAATGAGCAGTTCTTC. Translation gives CASSLGPWGPTPYNEQFF. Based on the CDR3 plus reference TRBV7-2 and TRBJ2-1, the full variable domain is GAGVSQSPSNKVTEKGKDVELRCDPISGHTALYWYRQSLGQGLEFLIYFQGNSAPDKSGLPSDRFSAERTGGSVSTLTIQRTQQEDSAVYLCASSLGPWGPTPYNEQFFGPGTRLTVL.

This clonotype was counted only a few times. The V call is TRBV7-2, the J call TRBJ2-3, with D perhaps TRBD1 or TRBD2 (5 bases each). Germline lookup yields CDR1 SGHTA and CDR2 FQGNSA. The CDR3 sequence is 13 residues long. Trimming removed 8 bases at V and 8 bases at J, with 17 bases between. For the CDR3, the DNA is TGTGCCAGCTCGAGAGGGACGCAGGGTACGCAGTATTTT. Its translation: CASSRGTQGTQYF.

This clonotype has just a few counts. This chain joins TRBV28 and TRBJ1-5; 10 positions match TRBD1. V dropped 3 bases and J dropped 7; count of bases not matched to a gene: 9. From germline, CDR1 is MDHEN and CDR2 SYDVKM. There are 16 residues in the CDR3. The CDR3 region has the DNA TGTGCCAGCAGTTTCCGGGACAGGGGCAGAGAGCAGCCCCAGCATTTT. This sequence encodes CASSFRDRGREQPQHF.

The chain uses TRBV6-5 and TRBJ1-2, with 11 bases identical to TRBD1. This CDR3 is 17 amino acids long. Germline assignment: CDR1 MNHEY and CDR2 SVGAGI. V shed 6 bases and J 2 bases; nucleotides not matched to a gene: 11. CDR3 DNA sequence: TGTGCCAGCAGCTACGAGAGGGGACAGGGGGACAACTATGGCTACACCTTC. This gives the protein CASSYERGQGDNYGYTF.

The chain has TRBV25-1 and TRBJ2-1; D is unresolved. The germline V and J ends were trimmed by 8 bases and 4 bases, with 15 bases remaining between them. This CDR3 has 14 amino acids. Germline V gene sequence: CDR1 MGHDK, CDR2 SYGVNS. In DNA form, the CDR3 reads TGTGCCAGCCCCGGGCCCAGTCCTTACAATGAGCAGTTCTTC. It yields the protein CASPGPSPYNEQFF.

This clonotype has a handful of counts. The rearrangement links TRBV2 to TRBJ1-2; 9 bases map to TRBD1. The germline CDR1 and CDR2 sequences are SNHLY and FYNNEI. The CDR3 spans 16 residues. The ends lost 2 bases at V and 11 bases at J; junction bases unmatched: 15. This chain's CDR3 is CASSEKGQGLTSGYTF. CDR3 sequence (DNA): TGTGCCAGCAGTGAAAAGGGACAGGGATTGACCTCGGGGTACACCTTC. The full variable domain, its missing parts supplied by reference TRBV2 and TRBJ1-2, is EPEVTQTPSHQVTQMGQEVILRCVPISNHLYFYWYRQILGQKVEFLVSFYNNEISEKSEIFDDQFSVERPDGSNFTLKIRSTKLEDSAMYFCASSEKGQGLTSGYTFGSGTRLTVV.

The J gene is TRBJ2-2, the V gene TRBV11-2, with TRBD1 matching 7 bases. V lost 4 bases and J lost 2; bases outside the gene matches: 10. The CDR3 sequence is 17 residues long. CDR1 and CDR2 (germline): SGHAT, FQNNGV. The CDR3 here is CASSSSSRDRNTGELFF. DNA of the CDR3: TGTGCCAGCAGCTCTTCCTCCCGGGACAGAAACACCGGGGAGCTGTTTTTT.

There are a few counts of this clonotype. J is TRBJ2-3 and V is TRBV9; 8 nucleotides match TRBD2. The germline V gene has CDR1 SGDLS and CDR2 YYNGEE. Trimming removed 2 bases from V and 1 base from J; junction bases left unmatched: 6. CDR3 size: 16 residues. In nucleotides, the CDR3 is TGTGCCAGCAGCGTTCGCCTAGCGGGCGGCACAGATACGCAGTATTTT. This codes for CASSVRLAGGTDTQYF.

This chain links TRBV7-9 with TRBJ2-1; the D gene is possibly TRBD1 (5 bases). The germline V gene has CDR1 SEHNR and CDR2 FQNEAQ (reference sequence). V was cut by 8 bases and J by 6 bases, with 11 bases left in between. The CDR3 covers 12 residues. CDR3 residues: CASGNRLNEQFF. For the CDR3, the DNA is TGTGCCAGCGGGAACAGGCTCAATGAGCAGTTCTTC.

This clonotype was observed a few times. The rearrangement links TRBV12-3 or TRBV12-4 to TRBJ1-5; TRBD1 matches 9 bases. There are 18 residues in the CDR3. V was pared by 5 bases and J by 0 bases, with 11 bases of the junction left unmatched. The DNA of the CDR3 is TGTGCCAGCAGTCTTGGACAGGGGAAGAAGGGTAGCAATCAGCCCCAGCATTTT. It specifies CASSLGQGKKGSNQPQHF.

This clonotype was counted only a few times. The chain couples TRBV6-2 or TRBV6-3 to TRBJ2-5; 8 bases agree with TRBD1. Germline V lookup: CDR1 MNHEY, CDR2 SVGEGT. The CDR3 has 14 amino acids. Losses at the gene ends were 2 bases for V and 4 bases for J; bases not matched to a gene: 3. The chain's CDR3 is CASSYDRGGETQYF. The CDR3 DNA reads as TGTGCCAGCAGTTACGACAGGGGAGGAGAGACCCAGTACTTC.

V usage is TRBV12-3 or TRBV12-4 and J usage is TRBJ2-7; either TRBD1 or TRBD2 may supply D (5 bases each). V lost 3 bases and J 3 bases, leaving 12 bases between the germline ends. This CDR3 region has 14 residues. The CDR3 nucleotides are TGTGCCAGCAGTTTTTCGGGACCCCGCTACGAGCAGTACTTC. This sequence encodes CASSFSGPRYEQYF.

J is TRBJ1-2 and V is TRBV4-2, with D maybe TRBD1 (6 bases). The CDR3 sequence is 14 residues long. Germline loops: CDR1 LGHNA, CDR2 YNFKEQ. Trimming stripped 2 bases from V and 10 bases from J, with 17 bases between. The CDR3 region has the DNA TGTGCCAGCAGCCAACTCCCAGGGGAAAAGGACTACACCTTC. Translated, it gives CASSQLPGEKDYTF.

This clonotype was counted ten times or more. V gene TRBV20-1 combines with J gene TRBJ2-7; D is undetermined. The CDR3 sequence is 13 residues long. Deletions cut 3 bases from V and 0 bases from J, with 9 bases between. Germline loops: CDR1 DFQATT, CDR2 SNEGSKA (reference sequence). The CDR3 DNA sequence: TGCAGTGCTAGGCCGACGTCCTCCTACGAGCAGTACTTC. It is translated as CSARPTSSYEQYF.

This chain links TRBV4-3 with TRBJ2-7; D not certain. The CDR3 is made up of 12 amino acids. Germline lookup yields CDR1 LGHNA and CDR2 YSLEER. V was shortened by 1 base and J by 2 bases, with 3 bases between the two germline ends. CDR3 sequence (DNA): TGCGCCAGCAGCCAAGTACCCTACGAGCAGTACTTC. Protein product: CASSQVPYEQYF.

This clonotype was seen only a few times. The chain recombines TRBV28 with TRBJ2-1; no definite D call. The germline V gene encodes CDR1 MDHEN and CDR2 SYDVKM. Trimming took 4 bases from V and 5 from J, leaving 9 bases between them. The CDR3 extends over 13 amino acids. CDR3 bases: TGTGCCAGCAGTTGGGTGTGGGACAATGAGCAGTTCTTC. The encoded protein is CASSWVWDNEQFF.

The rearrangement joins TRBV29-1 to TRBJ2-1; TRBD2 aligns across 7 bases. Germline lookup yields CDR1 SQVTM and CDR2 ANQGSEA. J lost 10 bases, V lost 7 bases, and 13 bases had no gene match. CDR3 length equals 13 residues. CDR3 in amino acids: CSGEGPGRGEQFF. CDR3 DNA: TGCAGCGGTGAGGGCCCAGGGAGGGGAGAGCAGTTCTTC.

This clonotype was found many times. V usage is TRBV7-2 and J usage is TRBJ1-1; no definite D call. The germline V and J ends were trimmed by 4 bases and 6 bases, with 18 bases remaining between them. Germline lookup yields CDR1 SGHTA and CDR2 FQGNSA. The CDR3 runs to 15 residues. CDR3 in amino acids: CASSSFEGMDSEAFF. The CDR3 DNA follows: TGTGCCAGCAGCTCGTTCGAAGGGATGGACTCTGAAGCTTTCTTT.

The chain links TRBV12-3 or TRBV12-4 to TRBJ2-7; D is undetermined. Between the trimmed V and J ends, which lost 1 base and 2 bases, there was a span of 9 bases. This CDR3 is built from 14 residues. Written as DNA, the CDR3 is TGTGCCAGCAGTTTAGGCCCCGGAGCCTACGAGCAGTACTTC. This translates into CASSLGPGAYEQYF.

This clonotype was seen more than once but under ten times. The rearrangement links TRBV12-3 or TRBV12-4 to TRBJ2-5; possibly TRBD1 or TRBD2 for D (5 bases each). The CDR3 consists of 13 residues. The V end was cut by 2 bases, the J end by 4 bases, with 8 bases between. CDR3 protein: CASSLTGRETQYF. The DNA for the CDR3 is TGTGCCAGCAGTTTAACGGGGCGAGAGACCCAGTACTTC.

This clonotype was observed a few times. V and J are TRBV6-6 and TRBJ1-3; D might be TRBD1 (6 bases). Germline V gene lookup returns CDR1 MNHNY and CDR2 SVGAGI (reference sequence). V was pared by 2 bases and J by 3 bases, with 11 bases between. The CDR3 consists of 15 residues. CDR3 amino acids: CASSYGGSGGNTIYF. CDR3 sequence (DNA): TGTGCCAGCAGTTACGGGGGCTCAGGTGGAAACACCATATATTTT.

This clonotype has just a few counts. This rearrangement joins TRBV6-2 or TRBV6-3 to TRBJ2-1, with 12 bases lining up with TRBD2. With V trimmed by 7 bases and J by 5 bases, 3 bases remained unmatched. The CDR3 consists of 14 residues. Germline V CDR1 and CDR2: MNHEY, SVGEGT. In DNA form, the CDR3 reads TGTGCCAGCAACCTAGCGGGGGGGCACAATGAGCAGTTCTTC. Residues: CASNLAGGHNEQFF.

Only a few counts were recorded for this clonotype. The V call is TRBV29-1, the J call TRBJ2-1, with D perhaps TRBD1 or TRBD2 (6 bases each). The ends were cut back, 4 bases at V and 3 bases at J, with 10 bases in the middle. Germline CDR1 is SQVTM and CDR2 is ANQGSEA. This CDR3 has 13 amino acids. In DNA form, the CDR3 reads TGCAGCGTTGCCGGGGGCAACTACAATGAGCAGTTCTTC. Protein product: CSVAGGNYNEQFF.

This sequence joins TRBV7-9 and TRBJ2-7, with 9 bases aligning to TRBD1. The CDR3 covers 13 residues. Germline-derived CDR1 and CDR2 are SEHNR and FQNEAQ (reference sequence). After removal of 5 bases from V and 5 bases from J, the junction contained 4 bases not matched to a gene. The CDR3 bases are TGTGCCAGCAGCCCACGGGACAGGGACGAGCAGTACTTC. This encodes CASSPRDRDEQYF. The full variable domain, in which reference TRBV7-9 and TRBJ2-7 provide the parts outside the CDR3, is DTGVSQNPRHKITKRGQNVTFRCDPISEHNRLYWYRQTLGQGPEFLTYFQNEAQLEKSRLLSDRFSAERPKGSFSTLEIQRTEQGDSAMYLCASSPRDRDEQYFGPGTRLTVT.

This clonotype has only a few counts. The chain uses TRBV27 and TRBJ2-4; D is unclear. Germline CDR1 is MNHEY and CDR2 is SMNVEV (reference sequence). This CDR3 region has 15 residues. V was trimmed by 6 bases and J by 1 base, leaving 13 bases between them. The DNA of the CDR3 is TGTGCCAGCAGCTGGTTTGCGGATGCCAAAAACATTCAGTACTTC. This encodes CASSWFADAKNIQYF.

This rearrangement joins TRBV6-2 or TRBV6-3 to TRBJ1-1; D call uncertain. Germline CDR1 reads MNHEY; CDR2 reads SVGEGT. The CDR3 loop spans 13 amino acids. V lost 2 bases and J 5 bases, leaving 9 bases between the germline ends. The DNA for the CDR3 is TGTGCCAGCAGTTACCTGCTTGTGACTGAAGCTTTCTTT. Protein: CASSYLLVTEAFF.